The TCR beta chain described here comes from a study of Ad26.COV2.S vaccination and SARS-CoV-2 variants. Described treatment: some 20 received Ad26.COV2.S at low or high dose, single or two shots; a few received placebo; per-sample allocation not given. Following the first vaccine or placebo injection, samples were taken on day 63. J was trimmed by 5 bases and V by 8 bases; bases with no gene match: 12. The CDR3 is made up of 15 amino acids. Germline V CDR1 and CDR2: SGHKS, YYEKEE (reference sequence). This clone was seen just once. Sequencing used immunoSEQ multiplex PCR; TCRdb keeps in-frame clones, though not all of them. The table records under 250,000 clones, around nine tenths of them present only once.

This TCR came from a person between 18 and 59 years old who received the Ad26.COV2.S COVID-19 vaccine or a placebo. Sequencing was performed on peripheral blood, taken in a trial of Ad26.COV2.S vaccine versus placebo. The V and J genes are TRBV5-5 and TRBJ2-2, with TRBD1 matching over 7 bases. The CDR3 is CASAPRDSPTGELFF. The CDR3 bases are TGTGCCAGTGCTCCTAGGGACAGTCCTACCGGGGAGCTGTTTTTT.